This T cell receptor (beta chain) was documented in a study of cytomegalovirus exposure and HLA in healthy donors. The PCR ran on 60 Vbeta and 13 Jbeta primers. Data came from immunoSEQ multiplex PCR; TCRdb stores just in-frame clones and leaves some out. The data show about 110,000 clones, and the top ten clones hold approximately 3.9%. The CDR3 has 16 residues. The germline gives CDR1 LNHDA, CDR2 SQIVND (reference sequence). V lost 3 bases, J lost 7 bases, and 9 bases stayed unmatched. Sequenced: PBMCs. The receptor's source is a man between 18 and 29 years old in good health and CMV-seronegative. The chain is built from TRBV19 and TRBJ2-1, with TRBD2 matching over 10 bases. The CDR3 is CASSIGLAGALNEQFF. Here the CDR3 DNA reads TGTGCCAGTAGTATCGGCCTAGCGGGAGCGTTGAATGAGCAGTTCTTC.